One sample yielded the 21 T cell receptor beta chains listed below, sequenced in a study of T cell changes during pregnancy in multiple sclerosis. This table comes from immunoSEQ multiplex PCR, and its TCRdb copy is limited to in-frame clones, with some not included. This table has about 68,000 clones, 90% appearing once. The source was peripheral blood, collected in the third trimester of pregnancy. The receptors here all came from a female donor with multiple sclerosis, enrolled in a pregnancy study.

The V gene is TRBV2, the J gene TRBJ2-7; 7 bases align to TRBD1. The CDR3 runs to 13 residues. After removal of 6 bases from V and 3 bases from J, the junction contained 5 bases not matched to a gene. Looked up from germline, CDR1 is SNHLY and CDR2 is FYNNEI. CDR3 sequence: CASSGTANYEQYF. CDR3 coding DNA: TGTGCCAGCAGCGGGACAGCAAACTACGAGCAGTACTTC. Variable domain in full (rest from reference TRBV2 and TRBJ2-7): EPEVTQTPSHQVTQMGQEVILRCVPISNHLYFYWYRQILGQKVEFLVSFYNNEISEKSEIFDDQFSVERPDGSNFTLKIRSTKLEDSAMYFCASSGTANYEQYFGPGTRLTVT.

The chain has TRBV18 and TRBJ2-7; TRBD1 aligns across 9 bases. Germline trimming cut 5 bases from V and 8 bases from J; bases unmatched to any gene: 16. The CDR3 spans 16 residues. CDR1 and CDR2 from the germline V gene are KGHSH and LQKENI. The CDR3 protein is CASSYLWTGEGGQQYF. DNA for the CDR3: TGTGCCAGCTCATACCTTTGGACAGGGGAGGGAGGACAGCAGTACTTC.

The CDR3, as DNA: TGTGCCAGCAGTGAAGCGCTTCAGGGAGGGGCAGTCCGAGAAGCTTTCTTT. The encoded protein is CASSEALQGGAVREAFF. This chain uses TRBV2 with TRBJ1-1, with a weak D call TRBD1 (5 bases). Looked up from germline, CDR1 is SNHLY and CDR2 is FYNNEI. Deletions cut 0 bases from V and 8 bases from J, with 22 bases between. The length of the CDR3 is 17 residues. The full variable domain, rest sourced from reference TRBV2 and TRBJ1-1, is EPEVTQTPSHQVTQMGQEVILRCVPISNHLYFYWYRQILGQKVEFLVSFYNNEISEKSEIFDDQFSVERPDGSNFTLKIRSTKLEDSAMYFCASSEALQGGAVREAFFGQGTRLTVV.

The J gene is TRBJ2-1, the V gene TRBV18; D possibly corresponds to TRBD1 (5 bases). The CDR3 contains 12 residues. Trimming stripped 1 base from V and 7 bases from J, with 5 bases between. The germline gives CDR1 KGHSH, CDR2 LQKENI. The CDR3 coding sequence is TGTGCCAGCTCACCACAGGGGAATGAGCAGTTCTTC. It translates to CASSPQGNEQFF.

The CDR3 coding sequence is TGTGCCAGCACATTGGGACTAGCGGGAGACAATGAGCAGTTCTTC. It translates to CASTLGLAGDNEQFF. This chain joins TRBV5-4 and TRBJ2-1; 14 nucleotides align to TRBD2. V shed 6 bases and J 5 bases; nucleotides not matched to a gene: 4. The CDR3 is 15 amino acids. Germline CDR1 is SGHNT and CDR2 is YYREEE (reference sequence).

The genes are TRBV29-1 and TRBJ2-5, with D perhaps matching TRBD1 (6 bases). This CDR3 spans 13 amino acids. V shed 4 bases and J shed 1 base, with 10 bases lying between them. Germline V gene lookup returns CDR1 SQVTM and CDR2 ANQGSEA. CDR3 loop: CSVVGQPQETQYF. As DNA, the CDR3 is TGCAGCGTTGTCGGACAGCCCCAAGAGACCCAGTACTTC.

The sample holds one count of this clone. CDR3 DNA: TGCGCCAGCAACCCTAGCGTAGCCACAGATACGCAGTATTTT. This gives the protein CASNPSVATDTQYF. The rearrangement joins TRBV5-1 to TRBJ2-3, with D perhaps matching TRBD2 (6 bases). Germline-derived CDR1 and CDR2 are SGHRS and YFSETQ. This CDR3 contains 14 residues. V was pared by 6 bases and J by 2 bases, with 13 bases between. Full variable domain (missing parts from reference TRBV5-1 and TRBJ2-3): KAGVTQTPRYLIKTRGQQVTLSCSPISGHRSVSWYQQTPGQGLQFLFEYFSETQRNKGNFPGRFSGRQFSNSRSEMNVSTLELGDSALYLCASNPSVATDTQYFGPGTRLTVL.

This clone was seen a single time. This chain connects TRBV7-2 to TRBJ2-6; D is unresolved. CDR1 and CDR2 (germline): SGHTA, FQGNSA. Trimming removed 4 bases at V and 0 bases at J, with 7 bases between. This CDR3 has 15 residues. CDR3 in DNA: TGTGCCAGCAGCTCTTTAGTCTCTGGGGCCAACGTCCTGACTTTC. Its protein is CASSSLVSGANVLTF.

The J gene is TRBJ2-7, the V gene TRBV5-4, with D uncertain. Germline V gene sequence: CDR1 SGHNT, CDR2 YYREEE (reference sequence). The CDR3 is made up of 17 amino acids. Trimming stripped 0 bases from V and 0 bases from J, with 16 bases between. This chain's CDR3 is CASSLDEASRSSYEQYF. CDR3 DNA: TGTGCCAGCAGCTTGGACGAGGCTTCCCGAAGCTCCTACGAGCAGTACTTC.

This clone was detected once. This sequence joins TRBV9 and TRBJ2-7; 8 bases are shared with TRBD2. The CDR3 has 18 residues. Trimming took 3 bases from V and 5 from J; bases not matched to a gene: 19. Looked up from germline, CDR1 is SGDLS and CDR2 is YYNGEE. In DNA, the CDR3 is TGTGCCAGCAGCGCCAGACTCCTCGGGAGGGGCCCTTCCCACGAGCAGTACTTC. Amino acid sequence: CASSARLLGRGPSHEQYF.

The gene calls are TRBV6-1 and TRBJ2-1; 13 positions match TRBD2. V dropped 2 bases and J dropped 0; count of bases not matched to a gene: 16. CDR3 length equals 22 residues. CDR1 and CDR2 (germline): MNHNS, SASEGT. The CDR3 region has the DNA TGTGCCAGCAGTGAACCTTTCCGGACTAGCGGGGGCCGGGGGAGCTCCTACAATGAGCAGTTCTTC. This gives the protein CASSEPFRTSGGRGSSYNEQFF.

This chain joins TRBV6-1 and TRBJ1-5, with D unresolved. Per the germline V gene, CDR1 is MNHNS and CDR2 is SASEGT. Trimming cost V 6 bases and J 1 base, with 13 bases left between them. The CDR3 is 15 amino acids. The CDR3 sequence: CASRAVTLSNQPQHF. As DNA, the CDR3 is TGTGCCAGCAGGGCCGTGACATTAAGCAATCAGCCCCAGCATTTT.

The V gene is TRBV4-2, the J gene TRBJ2-1; D is unclear. In germline, CDR1 is LGHNA, CDR2 YNFKEQ. V was clipped by 1 base and J by 9 bases, with 13 bases between them. This CDR3 spans 14 amino acids. The CDR3 loop reads CASSQVASPTEQFF. The CDR3 nucleotides are TGTGCCAGCAGCCAAGTTGCAAGCCCCACTGAGCAGTTCTTC.

This clone was counted only a few times. The chain couples TRBV4-1 to TRBJ2-3; 12 bases agree with TRBD2. The CDR3 contains 18 residues. The germline CDR1 and CDR2 sequences are MGHRA and YSYEKL. After removal of 1 base from V and 2 bases from J, the junction contained 7 bases not matched to a gene. The CDR3 loop is CASSQVSRLAGATDTQYF. As DNA, the CDR3 is TGCGCCAGCAGCCAAGTCTCCCGACTAGCGGGGGCCACAGATACGCAGTATTTT.

This rearrangement joins TRBV19 to TRBJ1-5; D unresolved. The germline V gene encodes CDR1 LNHDA and CDR2 SQIVND (reference sequence). This CDR3 region has 13 residues. The V end was cut by 5 bases, the J end by 5 bases, with 10 bases between. CDR3 DNA: TGTGCCAGTAGTTGGCGGCAATATCAGCCCCAGCATTTT. It is translated as CASSWRQYQPQHF.

The chain joins TRBV7-9 to TRBJ2-5, with TRBD2 matching 7 bases. Germline V gene data show CDR1 as SEHNR and CDR2 as FQNEAQ (reference sequence). Trimming at V came to 10 bases and at J to 5 bases, leaving 16 bases not matched to a gene. This CDR3 comprises 15 residues. CDR3 nucleotides: TGTGCCATCACGACCCGGACTAGTCCTTCGGAGACCCAGTACTTC. Its protein is CAITTRTSPSETQYF.

This clone came up a few times. The chain recombines TRBV19 with TRBJ1-1, with a weak D call TRBD1 (6 bases). The CDR3 consists of 13 residues. Looked up from germline, CDR1 is LNHDA and CDR2 is SQIVND (reference sequence). Trimming shortened V by 5 bases and J by 3 bases, and 10 bases separated the two germline ends. CDR3 DNA sequence: TGTGCCAGTAGTTTTCACAGGGACACTGAAGCTTTCTTT. This sequence encodes CASSFHRDTEAFF.

V gene TRBV5-1 combines with J gene TRBJ1-5, with 8 bases that match TRBD1. The CDR3 totals 14 residues. The germline V gene has CDR1 SGHRS and CDR2 YFSETQ. J lost 7 bases, V lost 3 bases, and 6 bases had no gene match. Here the CDR3 reads CASSWTGLGQPQHF. CDR3 sequence (DNA): TGCGCCAGCAGCTGGACAGGGTTGGGGCAGCCCCAGCATTTT.

The table lists this clone with a count of one. CDR3 bases: TGTGCCAGCAGCTTAGGGGGCAGATCCTACGAGCAGTACTTC. Translating it yields CASSLGGRSYEQYF. The chain uses TRBV11-2 and TRBJ2-7; tentative D call: TRBD1 (5 bases). V gave up 1 base and J gave up 1 base, with 8 bases separating them. The CDR3 length is 14 residues. Germline V gene lookup returns CDR1 SGHAT and CDR2 FQNNGV. Based on the CDR3 plus reference TRBV11-2 and TRBJ2-7, the full variable domain is EAGVAQSPRYKIIEKRQSVAFWCNPISGHATLYWYQQILGQGPKLLIQFQNNGVVDDSQLPKDRFSAERLKGVDSTLKIQPAKLEDSAVYLCASSLGGRSYEQYFGPGTRLTVT.

As DNA, the CDR3 is TGTGCCAGCTCGCCCAGTGGCACAGATACGCAGTATTTT. Residues: CASSPSGTDTQYF. The chain links TRBV18 to TRBJ2-3, with D unresolved. The CDR3 extends over 13 amino acids. Trimming left V 6 bases short and J 1 base short, with 8 bases between. Per the germline V gene, CDR1 is KGHSH and CDR2 is LQKENI.

The sample holds one count of this clone. The rearrangement uses TRBV6-5 and TRBJ1-2; 8 nucleotides align to TRBD1. V trimming: 5 bases; J trimming: 6 bases; junction bases outside the gene matches: 8. CDR3 size: 14 residues. The germline V gene encodes CDR1 MNHEY and CDR2 SVGAGI. The chain's CDR3 is CASSLTGVGHGYTF. The CDR3 DNA sequence: TGTGCCAGCAGTCTGACAGGGGTAGGGCATGGCTACACCTTC.